This T cell receptor beta chain was sequenced for a study of early T cells in non-severe SARS-CoV-2 infection. TCRdb fed the 5' RACE reads into MiXCR, producing one record per CDR3 protein. The sample lists around 52,000 distinct CDR3 sequences, around 12% occurring once. Trimming left V 6 bases short and J 3 bases short, with 14 bases between. The CDR3 spans 15 residues. Germline V gene lookup returns CDR1 SGHNT and CDR2 YENEEA. The chain has TRBV11-3 and TRBJ2-2, with a possible D match to TRBD1 (6 bases). The source of this sequence is an adult who was a healthcare worker with PCR-confirmed SARS-CoV-2 infection or an uninfected control (not recorded which). The sample was whole blood. CDR3 residues: CASSTGRVDTGELFF. As DNA, the CDR3 is TGTGCCAGCAGTACAGGGCGAGTGGACACCGGGGAGCTGTTTTTT.